This T cell receptor beta chain was sequenced during a study of T cell repertoires in cytomegalovirus infection. In the study overall: CMV epitopes in the study were HLA-C-restricted (recently identified) and HLA-B-restricted (well studied). Public TCR beta signatures marked donors with CMV infection and the matching HLA.

TCRdb re-derived calls from the reads in MiXCR, one entry per CDR3 protein. Of around 430,000 distinct CDR3 sequences listed, approximately 42% are singletons. This clonotype appeared a single time. Its matching antigen is unknown. Germline CDR1 SGHNT, CDR2 YYREEE (reference sequence). This CDR3 is built from 16 residues. V dropped 5 bases and J dropped 2; count of bases not matched to a gene: 9. Study-wide findings and caveats: CMV carriers with the relevant HLA were identified by cumulative public TCR beta family frequency. HLA-C-restricted CMV-specific TCR beta clonotypes were dominant in the ex vivo response.

The sample here was cultured PBMCs, taken from culture after CMV antigen stimulation. This sequence joins TRBV5-4 and TRBJ2-5; TRBD2 matches at 10 bases. This TCR derives from a human donor in good health (CMV status not recorded). Some clones in this sample may be carry-over from other donors' samples. CDR3 DNA: TGTGCCAGCAGTTTCACTAGCGGGGCTACTCAAGAGACCCAGTACTTC. It specifies CASSFTSGATQETQYF.